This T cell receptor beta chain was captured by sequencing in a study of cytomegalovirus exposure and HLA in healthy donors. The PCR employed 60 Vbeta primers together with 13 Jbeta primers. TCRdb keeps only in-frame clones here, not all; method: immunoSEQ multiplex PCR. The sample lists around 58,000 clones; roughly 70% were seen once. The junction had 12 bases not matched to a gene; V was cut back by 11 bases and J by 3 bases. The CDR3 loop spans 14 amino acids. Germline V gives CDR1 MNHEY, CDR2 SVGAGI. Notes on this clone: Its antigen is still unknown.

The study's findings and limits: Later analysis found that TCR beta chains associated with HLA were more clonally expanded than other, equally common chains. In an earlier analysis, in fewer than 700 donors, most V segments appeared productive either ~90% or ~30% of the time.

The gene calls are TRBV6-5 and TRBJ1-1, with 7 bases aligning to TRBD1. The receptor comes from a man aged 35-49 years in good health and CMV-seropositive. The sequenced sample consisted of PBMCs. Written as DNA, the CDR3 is TGTGCCGTACAGGGGCAGGGTGGGTACACTGAAGCTTTCTTT. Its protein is CAVQGQGGYTEAFF.